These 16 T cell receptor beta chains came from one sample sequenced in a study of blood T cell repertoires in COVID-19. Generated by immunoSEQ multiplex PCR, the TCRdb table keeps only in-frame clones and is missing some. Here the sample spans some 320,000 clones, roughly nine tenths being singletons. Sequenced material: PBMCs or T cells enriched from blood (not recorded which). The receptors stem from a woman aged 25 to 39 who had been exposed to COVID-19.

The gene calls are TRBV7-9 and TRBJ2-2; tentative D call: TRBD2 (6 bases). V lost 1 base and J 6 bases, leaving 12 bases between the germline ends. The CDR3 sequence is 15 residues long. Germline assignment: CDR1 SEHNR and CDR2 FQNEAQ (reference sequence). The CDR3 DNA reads TGTGCCAGCAGCTTAGTAACAGGAGGGGCCGGGGAGCTGTTTTTT. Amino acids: CASSLVTGGAGELFF.

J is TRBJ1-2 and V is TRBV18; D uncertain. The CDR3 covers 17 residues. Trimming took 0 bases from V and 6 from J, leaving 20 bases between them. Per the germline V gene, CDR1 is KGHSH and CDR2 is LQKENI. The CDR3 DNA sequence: TGTGCCAGCTCACCACCGGTTGATGGTAACTATAAGAATGGCTACACCTTC. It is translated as CASSPPVDGNYKNGYTF.

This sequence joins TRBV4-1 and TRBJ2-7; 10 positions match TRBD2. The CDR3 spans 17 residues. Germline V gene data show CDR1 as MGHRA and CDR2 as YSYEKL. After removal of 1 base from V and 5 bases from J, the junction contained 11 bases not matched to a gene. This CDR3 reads CASSQGWRAGGRNEQYF. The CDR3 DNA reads TGCGCCAGCAGCCAAGGGTGGAGAGCGGGGGGGCGGAACGAGCAGTACTTC.

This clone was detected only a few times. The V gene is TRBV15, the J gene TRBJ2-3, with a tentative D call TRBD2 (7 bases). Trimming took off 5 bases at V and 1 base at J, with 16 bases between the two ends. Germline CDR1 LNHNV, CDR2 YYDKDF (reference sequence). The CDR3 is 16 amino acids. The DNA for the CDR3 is TGTGCCACCAGCCCCCGGGGGGCCGGGGGCACAGATACGCAGTATTTT. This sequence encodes CATSPRGAGGTDTQYF. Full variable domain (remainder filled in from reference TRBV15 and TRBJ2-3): DAMVIQNPRYQVTQFGKPVTLSCSQTLNHNVMYWYQQKSSQAPKLLFHYYDKDFNNEADTPDNFQSRRPNTSFCFLDIRSPGLGDTAMYLCATSPRGAGGTDTQYFGPGTRLTVL.

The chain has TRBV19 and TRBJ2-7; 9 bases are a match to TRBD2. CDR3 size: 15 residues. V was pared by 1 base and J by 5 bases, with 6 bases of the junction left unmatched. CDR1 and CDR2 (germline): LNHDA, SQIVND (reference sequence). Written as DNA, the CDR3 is TGTGCCAGTAGTATAGGCGCGGGGGGGCTGGACGAGCAGTACTTC. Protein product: CASSIGAGGLDEQYF.

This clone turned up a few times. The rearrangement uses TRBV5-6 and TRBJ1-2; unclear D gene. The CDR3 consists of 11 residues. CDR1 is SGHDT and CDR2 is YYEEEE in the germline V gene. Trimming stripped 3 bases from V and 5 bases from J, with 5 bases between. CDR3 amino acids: CASSSTYGYTF. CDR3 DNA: TGTGCCAGCAGCTCGACTTATGGCTACACCTTC.

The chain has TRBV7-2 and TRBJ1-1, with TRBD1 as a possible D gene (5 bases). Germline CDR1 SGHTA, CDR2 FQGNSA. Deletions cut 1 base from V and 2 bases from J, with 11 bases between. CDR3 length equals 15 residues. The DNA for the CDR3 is TGTGCCAGCAGCTTAGAGGGGTCTGTTAACACTGAAGCTTTCTTT. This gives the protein CASSLEGSVNTEAFF.

In nucleotides, the CDR3 is TGTGCCAGCAGTTCTCCGGACAGGCTCTATGGCTACACCTTC. As protein: CASSSPDRLYGYTF. The chain links TRBV2 to TRBJ1-2, with 7 nucleotides matching TRBD1. The trim removed 5 bases at V and 4 bases at J, leaving 7 bases unmatched. Per the germline V gene, CDR1 is SNHLY and CDR2 is FYNNEI. This CDR3 has 14 residues.

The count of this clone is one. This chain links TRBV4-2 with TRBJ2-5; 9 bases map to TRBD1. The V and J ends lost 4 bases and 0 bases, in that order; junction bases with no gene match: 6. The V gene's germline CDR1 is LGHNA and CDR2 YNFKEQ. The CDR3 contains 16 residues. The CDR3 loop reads CASSRTGTGYQETQYF. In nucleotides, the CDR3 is TGTGCCAGCAGCCGCACCGGGACAGGGTACCAAGAGACCCAGTACTTC.

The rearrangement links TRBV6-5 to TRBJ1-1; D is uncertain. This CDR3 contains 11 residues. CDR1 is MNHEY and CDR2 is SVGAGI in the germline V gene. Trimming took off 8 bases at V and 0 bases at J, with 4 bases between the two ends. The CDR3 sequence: CASRVNTEAFF. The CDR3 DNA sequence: TGTGCCAGCCGGGTGAACACTGAAGCTTTCTTT.

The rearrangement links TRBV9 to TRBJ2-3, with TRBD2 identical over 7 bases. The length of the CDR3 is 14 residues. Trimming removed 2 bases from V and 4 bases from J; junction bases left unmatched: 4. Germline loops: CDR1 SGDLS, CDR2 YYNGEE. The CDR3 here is CASSVQRGPDTQYF. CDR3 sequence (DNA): TGTGCCAGCAGCGTTCAGCGGGGACCAGATACGCAGTATTTT.

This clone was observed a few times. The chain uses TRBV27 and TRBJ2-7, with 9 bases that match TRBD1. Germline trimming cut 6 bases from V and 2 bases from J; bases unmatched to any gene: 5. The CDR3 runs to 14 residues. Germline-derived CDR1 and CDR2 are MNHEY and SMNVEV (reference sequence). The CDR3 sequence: CASRDRGLTYEQYF. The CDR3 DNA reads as TGTGCCAGCAGGGACAGGGGCTTAACCTACGAGCAGTACTTC.

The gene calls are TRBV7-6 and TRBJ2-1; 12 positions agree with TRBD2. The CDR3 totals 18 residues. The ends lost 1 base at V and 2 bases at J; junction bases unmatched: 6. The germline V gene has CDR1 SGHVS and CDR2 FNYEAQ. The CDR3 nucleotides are TGTGCCAGCAGCTTAGAGGCTAGCGGGGGGGTCCCCTACAATGAGCAGTTCTTC. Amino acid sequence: CASSLEASGGVPYNEQFF. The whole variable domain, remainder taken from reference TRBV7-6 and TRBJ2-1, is GAGVSQSPRYKVTKRGQDVALRCDPISGHVSLYWYRQALGQGPEFLTYFNYEAQQDKSGLPNDRFSAERPEGSISTLTIQRTEQRDSAMYRCASSLEASGGVPYNEQFFGPGTRLTVL.

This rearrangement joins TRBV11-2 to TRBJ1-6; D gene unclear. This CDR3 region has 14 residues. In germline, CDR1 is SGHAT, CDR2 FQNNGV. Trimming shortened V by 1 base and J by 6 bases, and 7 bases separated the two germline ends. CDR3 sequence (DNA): TGTGCCAGCAGCTTAGTTTATCCTAATTCACCCCTCCACTTT. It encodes CASSLVYPNSPLHF.

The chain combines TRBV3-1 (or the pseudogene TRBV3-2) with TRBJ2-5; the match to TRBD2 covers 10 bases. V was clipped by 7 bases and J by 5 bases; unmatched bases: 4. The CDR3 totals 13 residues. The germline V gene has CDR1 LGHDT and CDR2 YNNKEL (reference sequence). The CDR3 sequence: CASTRLAGETQYF. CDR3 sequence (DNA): TGTGCCAGCACCCGACTAGCGGGCGAGACCCAGTACTTC.

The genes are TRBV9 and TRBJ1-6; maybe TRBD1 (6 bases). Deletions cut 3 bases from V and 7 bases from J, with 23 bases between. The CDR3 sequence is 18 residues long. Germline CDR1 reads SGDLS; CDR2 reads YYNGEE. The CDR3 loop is CASSATLISGTLNSPLHF. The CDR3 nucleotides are TGTGCCAGCAGCGCCACGTTGATTTCGGGGACACTGAATTCACCCCTCCACTTT.